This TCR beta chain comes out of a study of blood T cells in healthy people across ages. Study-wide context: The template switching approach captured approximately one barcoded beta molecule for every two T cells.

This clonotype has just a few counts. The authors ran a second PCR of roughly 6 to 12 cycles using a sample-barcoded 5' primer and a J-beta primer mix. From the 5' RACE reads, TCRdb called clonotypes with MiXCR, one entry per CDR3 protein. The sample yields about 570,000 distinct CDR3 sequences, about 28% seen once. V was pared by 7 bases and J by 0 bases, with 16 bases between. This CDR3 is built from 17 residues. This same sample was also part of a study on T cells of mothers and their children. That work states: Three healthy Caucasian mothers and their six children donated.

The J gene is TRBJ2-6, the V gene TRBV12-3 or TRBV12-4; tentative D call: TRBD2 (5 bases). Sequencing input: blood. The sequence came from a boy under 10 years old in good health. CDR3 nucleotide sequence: TGTGCCAGCACTCGTGGACTTCTACGCTCTGGGGCCAACGTCCTGACTTTC. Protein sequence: CASTRGLLRSGANVLTF.